Below, 6 T cell receptor beta chains from the same sample are listed, as sequenced in a study of T-cell memory formation after mild COVID-19. TCRdb called the 5' RACE reads again in MiXCR, with one record for every CDR3 protein. The sample lists hundreds of thousands of distinct CDR3 sequences, around 27% seen once, with around an eighth in the top ten. Material for sequencing was PBMCs or a T cell subset sorted from them (not recorded which). The source of these receptors is an adult woman who had mild COVID-19 (a few samples of this study predate the infection). Cell type and time point are not known.

This clonotype has just a few counts. The chain has TRBV7-6 and TRBJ2-7; 7 nucleotides match TRBD1. Germline V gene sequence: CDR1 SGHVS, CDR2 FNYEAQ. V shed 8 bases and J 3 bases; nucleotides not matched to a gene: 4. The CDR3 sequence is 12 residues long. CDR3 sequence: CASGWDSYEQYF. The CDR3 DNA sequence: TGTGCCAGCGGATGGGACAGCTACGAGCAGTACTTC.

V is TRBV4-2 and J is TRBJ1-1; possibly TRBD1 for D (6 bases). Germline values: CDR1 LGHNA, CDR2 YNFKEQ. Trimming left V 0 bases short and J 5 bases short, with 19 bases between. CDR3 length equals 17 residues. The CDR3 sequence: CASSQEIGGGLWTEAFF. CDR3 nucleotide sequence: TGTGCCAGCAGCCAAGAAATTGGGGGCGGTCTGTGGACTGAAGCTTTCTTT.

The chain carries TRBV19 and TRBJ1-5; 11 bases line up with TRBD1. The V gene end was trimmed by 7 bases and the J gene end by 7 bases; junction bases not matched to a gene: 9. CDR1 LNHDA and CDR2 SQIVND come from the germline V gene (reference sequence). This CDR3 comprises 15 residues. DNA of the CDR3: TGTGCCAGTACCGACAGGACAGGGGGCTGGCAGCCCCAGCATTTT. This gives the protein CASTDRTGGWQPQHF.

This chain uses TRBV7-9 with TRBJ2-1; no reliable D call. Germline V CDR1 and CDR2: SEHNR, FQNEAQ (reference sequence). The CDR3 spans 14 residues. Trimming took 5 bases from V and 0 from J, leaving 8 bases between them. CDR3 nucleotide sequence: TGTGCCAGCAGCCATCATAGCTCCTACAATGAGCAGTTCTTC. This translates into CASSHHSSYNEQFF.

This clonotype was observed a few times. J is TRBJ2-7 and V is TRBV12-3 or TRBV12-4; D is uncertain. CDR3 length: 14 amino acids. Trimming took 3 bases from V and 3 from J, leaving 12 bases between them. Written as DNA, the CDR3 is TGTGCCAGCAGTTTTACAGAGGACGGCTACGAGCAGTACTTC. Translation gives CASSFTEDGYEQYF.

The rearrangement links TRBV9 to TRBJ2-5, with D possibly matching TRBD1 (5 bases). Trimming pared 0 bases from V and 4 bases from J, leaving 10 bases between. The CDR3 extends over 14 amino acids. Germline V lookup: CDR1 SGDLS, CDR2 YYNGEE. The CDR3 sequence: CASSVDPGLETQYF. For the CDR3, the DNA is TGTGCCAGCAGCGTAGATCCAGGGCTAGAGACCCAGTACTTC. The full variable domain, with the rest looked up from reference TRBV9 and TRBJ2-5, is DSGVTQTPKHLITATGQRVTLRCSPRSGDLSVYWYQQSLDQGLQFLIQYYNGEERAKGNILERFSAQQFPDLHSELNLSSLELGDSALYFCASSVDPGLETQYFGPGTRLLVL.